One sample yielded the 28 T cell receptor beta chains listed below, sequenced in a study of OX40 agonist ivuxolimab in advanced cancers. TCRdb keeps only in-frame clones here, not all; method: immunoSEQ multiplex PCR. The data show more than 85,000 clones, about four fifths seen once. Source: CD4+ or CD8+ T cells sorted from blood, taken in a trial of the OX40 agonist ivuxolimab. All receptors come from an adult with an advanced solid tumor such as melanoma, head and neck, liver or kidney cancer.

The V call is TRBV6-6, the J call TRBJ2-3; 7 bases line up with TRBD2. Germline V gene sequence: CDR1 MNHNY, CDR2 SVGAGI (reference sequence). V lost 7 bases to trimming and J lost 0 bases; unmatched junction nucleotides: 7. The CDR3 spans 15 residues. The CDR3 here is CASKLPRGSTDTQYF. The CDR3 region has the DNA TGTGCCAGCAAATTGCCGCGGGGGAGCACAGATACGCAGTATTTT.

This clone was detected once. The chain is built from TRBV5-1 and TRBJ2-2, with a tentative D call TRBD1 (5 bases). The CDR3 totals 15 residues. Trimming left V 4 bases short and J 6 bases short, with 16 bases between. Per the germline V gene, CDR1 is SGHRS and CDR2 is YFSETQ. CDR3 sequence (DNA): TGCGCCAGCAGCCCCGGTTCACAGGTCCCCGGGGAGCTGTTTTTT. It specifies CASSPGSQVPGELFF.

In its sample, this clone was seen a few times. The chain links TRBV20-1 to TRBJ1-4; D remains unclear. CDR1 and CDR2 from the germline V gene are DFQATT and SNEGSKA (reference sequence). The CDR3 extends over 9 amino acids. V was pared by 6 bases and J by 6 bases, with 2 bases between. The CDR3 spells CSADEKLFF. CDR3 bases: TGCAGTGCGGATGAAAAACTGTTTTTT.

The chain couples TRBV11-1 to TRBJ2-1; TRBD1 matches at 7 bases. This CDR3 contains 18 residues. Germline V gene data show CDR1 as SGHAT and CDR2 as FQDESV (reference sequence). V dropped 2 bases and J dropped 9; count of bases not matched to a gene: 19. CDR3 in DNA: TGTGCCAGCAGCTTACGTAAGGACAGGTCCAGTCCGAGGGTTGAGCAGTTCTTC. The encoded protein is CASSLRKDRSSPRVEQFF.

This clone ranks as medium-sized. The V and J genes are TRBV18 and TRBJ1-1; D remains unclear. CDR3 size: 13 residues. CDR1 and CDR2 from the germline V gene are KGHSH and LQKENI. Trimming took off 9 bases at V and 1 base at J, with 12 bases between the two ends. The CDR3 nucleotides read TGTGCCAGTTTATCGGGGAGGAACACTGAAGCTTTCTTT. It translates to CASLSGRNTEAFF.

In this sample, this clone turned up once. This rearrangement joins TRBV30 to TRBJ1-3, with D possibly TRBD1 on 6 matching bases. V lost 3 bases, J lost 4 bases, and 19 bases lay in between. Per the germline V gene, CDR1 is GTSNPN and CDR2 is SVGIG (reference sequence). There are 16 residues in the CDR3. The CDR3 nucleotides read TGTGCCTGGAGCGGACGAGACACAGGGCTCGGAAACACCATATATTTT. Its protein product is CAWSGRDTGLGNTIYF.

The chain recombines TRBV30 with TRBJ1-2; D might be TRBD1 (6 bases). The CDR3 runs to 12 residues. Trimming cost V 3 bases and J 5 bases, with 10 bases left between them. Looked up from germline, CDR1 is GTSNPN and CDR2 is SVGIG (reference sequence). CDR3 coding DNA: TGTGCCTGGAGCCAGGGGCGGTATGGCTACACCTTC. Its translation is CAWSQGRYGYTF.

The rearrangement uses TRBV6-5 and TRBJ1-4; no clear D. Between the trimmed V and J ends, which lost 0 bases and 8 bases, there was a span of 7 bases. The CDR3 runs 13 residues. Per the germline V gene, CDR1 is MNHEY and CDR2 is SVGAGI. CDR3 region: CASSYSETEKLFF. DNA for the CDR3: TGTGCCAGCAGTTACTCAGAGACGGAAAAACTGTTTTTT.

The count of this clone is one. The V call is TRBV11-1, the J call TRBJ2-6; 7 bases map to TRBD1. The CDR3 is made up of 15 amino acids. CDR1 and CDR2 (germline): SGHAT, FQDESV (reference sequence). J lost 0 bases, V lost 5 bases, and 1 base had no gene match. CDR3 amino acids: CASSRDSSGANVLTF. In nucleotides, the CDR3 is TGTGCCAGCAGCAGGGACAGCTCTGGGGCCAACGTCCTGACTTTC.

The chain has TRBV12-5 and TRBJ1-2; 7 nucleotides match TRBD1. The germline V gene encodes CDR1 LGHNT and CDR2 FRNRAP. Trimming at V came to 2 bases and at J to 4 bases, leaving 10 bases not matched to a gene. This CDR3 is built from 16 residues. The CDR3 DNA reads TGTGCTAGTGGTTTGTTCCCGACAGGGCGGACCTATGGCTACACCTTC. Translated: CASGLFPTGRTYGYTF.

CDR3 sequence: CASSQRRDPNEKLFF. The CDR3 DNA sequence: TGTGCCAGCTCGCAAAGGAGGGATCCTAATGAAAAACTGTTTTTT. The chain uses TRBV18 and TRBJ1-4; no firm D call. Germline CDR1 and CDR2: KGHSH and LQKENI. V dropped 6 bases and J dropped 3 bases, with 14 bases sitting between them. The CDR3 totals 15 residues.

This chain links TRBV4-3 with TRBJ1-4; D is uncertain. This CDR3 region has 15 residues. The germline CDR1 and CDR2 sequences are LGHNA and YSLEER. Trimming took 4 bases from V and 3 from J, leaving 12 bases between them. The CDR3 DNA reads TGCGCCAGCAGCCCGCATACGGGTCCTAATGAAAAACTGTTTTTT. Translated, it gives CASSPHTGPNEKLFF.

This sequence joins TRBV11-2 and TRBJ2-7; tentative D call: TRBD1 (6 bases). Trimming removed 2 bases at V and 3 bases at J, with 8 bases between. The CDR3 totals 13 residues. In germline, CDR1 is SGHAT, CDR2 FQNNGV. The CDR3 sequence is CASSLQGLYEQYF. The CDR3, as DNA: TGTGCCAGCAGCTTACAGGGGCTCTACGAGCAGTACTTC. Drawing the rest from reference TRBV11-2 and TRBJ2-7, the complete variable domain is EAGVAQSPRYKIIEKRQSVAFWCNPISGHATLYWYQQILGQGPKLLIQFQNNGVVDDSQLPKDRFSAERLKGVDSTLKIQPAKLEDSAVYLCASSLQGLYEQYFGPGTRLTVT.

The chain has TRBV19 and TRBJ2-5; 10 bases are a match to TRBD1. The CDR3 totals 18 residues. Germline V CDR1 and CDR2: LNHDA, SQIVND (reference sequence). Trimming at V came to 3 bases and at J to 5 bases, leaving 15 bases not matched to a gene. The CDR3 reads CASSMVLIDRGRGETQYF. CDR3 coding DNA: TGTGCCAGTAGTATGGTCCTCATAGACAGGGGGCGCGGGGAGACCCAGTACTTC.

V is TRBV4-2 and J is TRBJ2-2; possibly TRBD1 or TRBD2 for D (5 bases each). Trimming removed 4 bases at V and 4 bases at J, with 13 bases between. This CDR3 is 15 amino acids long. Germline V lookup: CDR1 LGHNA, CDR2 YNFKEQ. The CDR3 loop is CASSLFPRGTGELFF. The CDR3 DNA reads TGTGCCAGCAGCCTCTTTCCGAGGGGCACCGGGGAGCTGTTTTTT.

This clone was observed once. V is TRBV7-6 and J is TRBJ2-2; no firm D call. V was pared by 4 bases and J by 4 bases, with 13 bases between. The CDR3 runs to 15 residues. From germline, CDR1 is SGHVS and CDR2 FNYEAQ. This chain's CDR3 is CASSSQLGSTGELFF. In DNA, the CDR3 is TGTGCCAGCAGCTCCCAGCTGGGTAGCACCGGGGAGCTGTTTTTT.

This clone was observed once. The V gene is TRBV28, the J gene TRBJ2-2; maybe TRBD1 (5 bases). The CDR3 runs 15 residues. In germline, CDR1 is MDHEN, CDR2 SYDVKM. Trimming pared 9 bases from V and 0 bases from J, leaving 14 bases between. The CDR3 nucleotides read TGTGCCAGTTACCGCAGGGTCGCGAACACCGGGGAGCTGTTTTTT. It encodes CASYRRVANTGELFF.

This clone was detected only a few times. The chain couples TRBV7-8 to TRBJ1-4, with D unresolved. The CDR3 spans 14 residues. Deletions cut 2 bases from V and 7 bases from J, with 11 bases between. Germline V gene sequence: CDR1 SGHVS, CDR2 FQNEAQ. CDR3 DNA sequence: TGTGCCAGCAGCTTATGGGGAGGCGGTGAAAAACTGTTTTTT. Residues: CASSLWGGGEKLFF. The whole variable domain, filled in from reference TRBV7-8 and TRBJ1-4, reads GAGVSQSPRYKVAKRGQDVALRCDPISGHVSLFWYQQALGQGPEFLTYFQNEAQLDKSGLPSDRFFAERPEGSVSTLKIQRTQQEDSAVYLCASSLWGGGEKLFFGSGTQLSVL.

The gene calls are TRBV7-8 and TRBJ1-1; no clear D gene. CDR3 length: 11 residues. Looked up from germline, CDR1 is SGHVS and CDR2 is FQNEAQ. The V end lost 5 bases, the J end lost 7 bases, and 8 bases lay between the germline ends. This CDR3 reads CASSLRGEAFF. Written as DNA, the CDR3 is TGTGCCAGCAGCCTCCGGGGTGAAGCTTTCTTT.

The rearrangement links TRBV7-6 to TRBJ2-3; D is uncertain. V lost 8 bases and J 3 bases, leaving 18 bases between the germline ends. This CDR3 is built from 15 residues. From germline, CDR1 is SGHVS and CDR2 FNYEAQ. The chain's CDR3 is CASGPGRHGTDTQYF. Written as DNA, the CDR3 is TGTGCCAGCGGCCCCGGCCGGCACGGGACAGATACGCAGTATTTT.

CDR3 region: CASSHGQGGVNEQFF. In DNA form, the CDR3 reads TGTGCCAGCAGCCACGGACAGGGAGGGGTAAATGAGCAGTTCTTC. J is TRBJ2-1 and V is TRBV14, with D possibly TRBD1 on 8 matching bases. The CDR3 is 15 amino acids. Trimming shortened V by 3 bases and J by 7 bases, and 16 bases separated the two germline ends. Germline V gene data show CDR1 as SGHDN and CDR2 as FVKESK.

The gene calls are TRBV11-2 and TRBJ2-7; TRBD2 matches 9 bases. Germline V lookup: CDR1 SGHAT, CDR2 FQNNGV. The CDR3 sequence is 15 residues long. V lost 2 bases and J lost 2; bases outside the gene matches: 4. CDR3 in amino acids: CASSLIQRGAYEQYF. CDR3 sequence (DNA): TGTGCCAGCAGCTTAATCCAGCGGGGGGCCTACGAGCAGTACTTC.

CDR3 sequence reads: CSALTGIWQFF. The CDR3 nucleotides are TGCAGTGCTCTGACAGGGATCTGGCAGTTCTTC. V is TRBV20-1 and J is TRBJ2-1; the match to TRBD1 covers 7 bases. This CDR3 has 11 residues. Losses at the gene ends were 5 bases for V and 12 bases for J; bases not matched to a gene: 7. CDR1 is DFQATT and CDR2 is SNEGSKA in the germline V gene (reference sequence).

The genes are TRBV11-2 and TRBJ2-1; no clear D gene. The CDR3 has 11 residues. Germline CDR1 and CDR2: SGHAT and FQNNGV. The V end was cut by 5 bases, the J end by 5 bases, with 4 bases between. CDR3: CASSRNNEQFF. CDR3 nucleotides: TGTGCCAGCAGCCGTAACAATGAGCAGTTCTTC.

The V gene is TRBV18, the J gene TRBJ2-7, with D perhaps given as TRBD1 or TRBD2 (6 bases each). This CDR3 contains 13 residues. The germline V and J ends were trimmed by 4 bases and 4 bases, with 11 bases remaining between them. Germline CDR1 KGHSH, CDR2 LQKENI. CDR3 coding DNA: TGTGCCAGCTCACAACGGGGGCCGTACGAGCAGTACTTC. Amino acids: CASSQRGPYEQYF.

The rearrangement uses TRBV9 and TRBJ2-7, with 7 bases matching TRBD1. The V gene's germline CDR1 is SGDLS and CDR2 YYNGEE. This CDR3 region has 15 residues. The V gene end was trimmed by 0 bases and the J gene end by 4 bases; junction bases not matched to a gene: 7. CDR3: CASSVGIGTAYEQYF. Here the CDR3 DNA reads TGTGCCAGCAGCGTAGGAATCGGGACAGCTTACGAGCAGTACTTC.

The chain uses TRBV7-2 and TRBJ1-5; 7 bases fit TRBD1. CDR3 length: 18 residues. Germline CDR1 and CDR2: SGHTA and FQGNSA. V was pared by 0 bases and J by 2 bases, with 10 bases of the junction left unmatched. The CDR3 DNA follows: TGTGCCAGCAGCTTAGCTAGTCAGGGGGTACGGGGCAATCAGCCCCAGCATTTT. Translated: CASSLASQGVRGNQPQHF.

The J gene is TRBJ1-5, the V gene TRBV2, with D possibly TRBD1 on 6 matching bases. Per the germline V gene, CDR1 is SNHLY and CDR2 is FYNNEI. V lost 5 bases, J lost 3 bases, and 11 bases lay in between. The CDR3 contains 14 residues. The CDR3 region has the DNA TGTGCCAGCAGTACCGGGACACCCAATCAGCCCCAGCATTTT. It specifies CASSTGTPNQPQHF.